This entry lists 15 T cell receptor beta chains sequenced from one sample in a study of blood T cell repertoires in COVID-19. Here immunoSEQ multiplex PCR was the method, and the copy in TCRdb shows in-frame clones only, minus some. Of around 170,000 clones in the sample, roughly 90% were seen once. The sample comprised peripheral blood. These TCRs come from a man in his sixties with acute or convalescent COVID-19.

V and J are TRBV27 and TRBJ1-2, with a tentative D call TRBD1 (6 bases). V was shortened by 4 bases and J by 8 bases, with 17 bases between the two germline ends. Germline CDR1 reads MNHEY; CDR2 reads SMNVEV (reference sequence). This CDR3 comprises 14 residues. The DNA of the CDR3 is TGTGCCAGCAGTTCTGGGGGCGCGATTTGGGGCTACACCTTC. It encodes CASSSGGAIWGYTF.

The count of this clone is one. The CDR3 here is CASSLVGSPNYGYTF. CDR3 nucleotides: TGTGCCAGCAGCTTAGTTGGCAGTCCTAACTATGGCTACACCTTC. V gene TRBV7-8 combines with J gene TRBJ1-2; D not certain. Looked up from germline, CDR1 is SGHVS and CDR2 is FQNEAQ. This CDR3 has 15 residues. The V end was cut by 1 base, the J end by 0 bases, with 9 bases between.

The V and J genes are TRBV15 and TRBJ1-1; 7 bases are shared with TRBD1. The CDR3 extends over 15 amino acids. The germline CDR1 and CDR2 sequences are LNHNV and YYDKDF (reference sequence). V was clipped by 3 bases and J by 2 bases; unmatched bases: 6. The CDR3 reads CATSREGARNTEAFF. The CDR3 DNA follows: TGTGCCACCAGCAGGGAGGGGGCGCGTAACACTGAAGCTTTCTTT.

The V and J genes are TRBV5-6 and TRBJ1-1; tentatively, D is TRBD1 (5 bases). Germline CDR1 and CDR2: SGHDT and YYEEEE. V lost 2 bases and J lost 1, with 9 bases in between. The length of the CDR3 is 14 residues. The DNA for the CDR3 is TGTGCCAGCAGCTTCGAGACAGCGAACACTGAAGCTTTCTTT. It codes for CASSFETANTEAFF.

The rearrangement joins TRBV5-6 to TRBJ1-2; D is unclear. The CDR3 contains 13 residues. The V gene's germline CDR1 is SGHDT and CDR2 YYEEEE. Trimming pared 5 bases from V and 8 bases from J, leaving 16 bases between. The CDR3 reads CASSVLGAEGYTF. CDR3 in DNA: TGTGCCAGCAGTGTACTGGGCGCCGAGGGCTACACCTTC.

This rearrangement joins TRBV9 to TRBJ1-5, with TRBD1 as a possible D gene (6 bases). V gave up 4 bases and J gave up 6 bases, with 8 bases separating them. CDR3 length: 12 residues. Germline assignment: CDR1 SGDLS and CDR2 YYNGEE. DNA for the CDR3: TGTGCCAGCAGCCCCAGGGGTCAGCCCCAGCATTTT. This sequence encodes CASSPRGQPQHF.

This rearrangement joins TRBV15 to TRBJ2-1, with 7 bases fitting TRBD2. J was trimmed by 6 bases and V by 0 bases; bases with no gene match: 11. There are 17 residues in the CDR3. Germline CDR1 and CDR2: LNHNV and YYDKDF (reference sequence). The DNA of the CDR3 is TGTGCCACCAGCAGAGATATGAGGACTAGGGGCTTCAATGAGCAGTTCTTC. Its translation is CATSRDMRTRGFNEQFF. Variable domain in full (rest from reference TRBV15 and TRBJ2-1): DAMVIQNPRYQVTQFGKPVTLSCSQTLNHNVMYWYQQKSSQAPKLLFHYYDKDFNNEADTPDNFQSRRPNTSFCFLDIRSPGLGDTAMYLCATSRDMRTRGFNEQFFGPGTRLTVL.

The genes are TRBV19 and TRBJ1-3, with 8 bases aligning to TRBD1. Germline V gene sequence: CDR1 LNHDA, CDR2 SQIVND (reference sequence). V shed 6 bases, J shed 3 bases, and the junction held 4 bases outside the gene matches. The CDR3 has 14 residues. The CDR3 reads CASRPGQGGNTIYF. DNA of the CDR3: TGTGCCAGTAGACCCGGACAGGGTGGAAACACCATATATTTT.

The chain links TRBV27 to TRBJ2-7, with a possible D match to TRBD2 (6 bases). This CDR3 is 14 amino acids long. V gave up 6 bases and J gave up 0 bases, with 12 bases separating them. Germline V gene data show CDR1 as MNHEY and CDR2 as SMNVEV (reference sequence). CDR3 protein: CASSWGRLSYEQYF. In DNA form, the CDR3 reads TGTGCCAGCAGCTGGGGGAGGCTCTCCTACGAGCAGTACTTC.

The V call is TRBV9, the J call TRBJ2-7; no clear D gene. CDR3 size: 12 residues. The V gene's germline CDR1 is SGDLS and CDR2 YYNGEE. Trimming pared 4 bases from V and 6 bases from J, leaving 11 bases between. The chain's CDR3 is CASSSRHGEQYF. In nucleotides, the CDR3 is TGTGCCAGCAGCTCCCGACACGGCGAGCAGTACTTC.

The chain joins TRBV5-1 to TRBJ2-5, with D perhaps matching TRBD2 (5 bases). Per germline, CDR1 SGHRS and CDR2 YFSETQ. With 4 bases removed from V and 1 base from J, the gap between germline ends came to 5 bases. This CDR3 contains 12 residues. CDR3 protein: CASSRGQETQYF. CDR3 in DNA: TGCGCCAGCAGCCGGGGCCAAGAGACCCAGTACTTC.

This clone has just a few counts. The gene calls are TRBV12-5 and TRBJ1-2; D unresolved. V was pared by 5 bases and J by 8 bases, with 15 bases between. In germline, CDR1 is LGHNT, CDR2 FRNRAP. This CDR3 contains 13 residues. The CDR3 loop reads CASGEMSTLGYTF. The CDR3, as DNA: TGTGCTAGTGGTGAGATGTCGACTCTGGGCTACACCTTC.

CDR3 in DNA: TGTGCTAGTGCCGGGGTTGAAAAACTGTTTTTT. Residues: CASAGVEKLFF. This sequence joins TRBV12-5 and TRBJ1-4; D is unclear. The CDR3 loop spans 11 amino acids. The V and J ends lost 7 bases and 7 bases respectively, with 7 bases between them. Germline V gene data show CDR1 as LGHNT and CDR2 as FRNRAP.

The chain joins TRBV19 to TRBJ1-1, with 8 bases fitting TRBD1. The length of the CDR3 is 14 residues. Germline V gives CDR1 LNHDA, CDR2 SQIVND (reference sequence). After removal of 3 bases from V and 5 bases from J, the junction contained 5 bases not matched to a gene. As DNA, the CDR3 is TGTGCCAGTAGTATTCAGGGGGCACGGACTGAAGCTTTCTTT. Protein sequence: CASSIQGARTEAFF.

The rearrangement links TRBV9 to TRBJ2-1, with 8 bases that match TRBD1. CDR3 length: 17 amino acids. V shed 3 bases and J 0 bases; nucleotides not matched to a gene: 8. CDR1 is SGDLS, CDR2 YYNGEE, per germline. This CDR3 reads CASSGAGGLSSYNEQFF. The CDR3, as DNA: TGTGCCAGCAGCGGGGCAGGGGGCCTTAGCTCCTACAATGAGCAGTTCTTC.